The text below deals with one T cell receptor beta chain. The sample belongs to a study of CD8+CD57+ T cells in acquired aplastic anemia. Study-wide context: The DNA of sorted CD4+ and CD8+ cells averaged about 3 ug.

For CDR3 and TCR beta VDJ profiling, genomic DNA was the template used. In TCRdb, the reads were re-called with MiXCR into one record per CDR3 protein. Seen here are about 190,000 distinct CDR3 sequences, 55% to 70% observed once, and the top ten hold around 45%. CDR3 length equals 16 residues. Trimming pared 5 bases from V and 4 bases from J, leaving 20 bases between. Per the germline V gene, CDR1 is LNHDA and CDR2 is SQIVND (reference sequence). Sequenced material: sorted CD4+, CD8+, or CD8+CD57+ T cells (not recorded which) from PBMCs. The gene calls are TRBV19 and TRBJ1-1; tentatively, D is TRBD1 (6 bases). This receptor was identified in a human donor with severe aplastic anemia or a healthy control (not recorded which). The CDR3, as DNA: TGTGCCAGTAGTGAAGGCAGGGGAGCGGTGTTCACTGAAGCTTTCTTT. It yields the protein CASSEGRGAVFTEAFF.